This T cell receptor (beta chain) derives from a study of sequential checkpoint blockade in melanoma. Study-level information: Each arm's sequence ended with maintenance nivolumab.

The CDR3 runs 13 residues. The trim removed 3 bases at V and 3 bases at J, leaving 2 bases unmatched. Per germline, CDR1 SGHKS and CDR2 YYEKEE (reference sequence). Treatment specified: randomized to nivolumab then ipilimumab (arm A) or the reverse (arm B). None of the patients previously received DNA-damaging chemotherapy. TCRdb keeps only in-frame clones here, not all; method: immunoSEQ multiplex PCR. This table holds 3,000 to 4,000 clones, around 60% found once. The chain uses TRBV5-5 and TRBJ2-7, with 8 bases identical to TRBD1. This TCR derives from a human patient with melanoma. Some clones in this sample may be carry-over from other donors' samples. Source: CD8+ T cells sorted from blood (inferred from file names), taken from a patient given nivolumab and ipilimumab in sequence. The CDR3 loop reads CASSYRGSYEQYF. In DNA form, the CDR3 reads TGTGCCAGCAGCTACAGGGGGAGCTACGAGCAGTACTTC.